This T cell receptor (beta chain) is drawn from a study of blood T cell repertoires in COVID-19. The assay was immunoSEQ multiplex PCR, and TCRdb's table has in-frame clones only and misses some. This table holds 150,000 or so clones, around four fifths found once. Trimming cost V 3 bases and J 8 bases, with 20 bases left between them. The CDR3 has 15 residues. CDR1 is SGDLS and CDR2 is YYNGEE in the germline V gene. Sequenced material: PBMCs or T cells enriched from blood (not recorded which). This TCR came from a woman between 45 and 65 years old who had recovered from COVID-19. The chain joins TRBV9 to TRBJ1-2; the D is unclear. As DNA, the CDR3 is TGTGCCAGCAGCGAGGGCGACGAGGGCTTGGGAGGCTACACCTTC. Translated: CASSEGDEGLGGYTF.